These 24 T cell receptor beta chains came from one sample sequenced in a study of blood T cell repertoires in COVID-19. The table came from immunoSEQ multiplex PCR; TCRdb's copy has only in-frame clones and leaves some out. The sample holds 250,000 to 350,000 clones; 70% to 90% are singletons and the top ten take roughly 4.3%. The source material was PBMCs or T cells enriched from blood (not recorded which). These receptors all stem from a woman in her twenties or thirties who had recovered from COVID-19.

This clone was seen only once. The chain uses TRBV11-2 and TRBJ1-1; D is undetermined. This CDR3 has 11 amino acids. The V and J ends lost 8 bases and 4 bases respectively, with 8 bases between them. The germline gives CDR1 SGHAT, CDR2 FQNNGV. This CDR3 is CASAFGTEAFF. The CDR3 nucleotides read TGTGCCAGCGCCTTCGGCACTGAAGCTTTCTTT.

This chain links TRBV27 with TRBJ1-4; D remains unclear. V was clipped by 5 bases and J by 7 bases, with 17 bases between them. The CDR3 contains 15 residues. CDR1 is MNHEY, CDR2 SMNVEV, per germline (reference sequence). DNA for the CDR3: TGTGCCAGCAGTCCCGCCCGGGTTACTCTTGAAAAACTGTTTTTT. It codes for CASSPARVTLEKLFF.

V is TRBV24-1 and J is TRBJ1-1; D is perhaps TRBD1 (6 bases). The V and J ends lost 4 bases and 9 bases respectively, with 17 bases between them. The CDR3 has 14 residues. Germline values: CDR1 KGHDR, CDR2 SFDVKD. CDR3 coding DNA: TGTGCCACCAGTGACTCAAGGGGGGGCTTTAAAGCTTTCTTT. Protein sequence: CATSDSRGGFKAFF.

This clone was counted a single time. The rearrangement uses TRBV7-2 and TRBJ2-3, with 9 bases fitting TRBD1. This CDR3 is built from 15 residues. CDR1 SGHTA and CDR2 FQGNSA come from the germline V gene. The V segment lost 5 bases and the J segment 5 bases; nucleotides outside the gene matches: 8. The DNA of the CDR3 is TGTGCCAGCAGCCCCCAGACAGGGGGGGGAGATACGCAGTATTTT. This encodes CASSPQTGGGDTQYF.

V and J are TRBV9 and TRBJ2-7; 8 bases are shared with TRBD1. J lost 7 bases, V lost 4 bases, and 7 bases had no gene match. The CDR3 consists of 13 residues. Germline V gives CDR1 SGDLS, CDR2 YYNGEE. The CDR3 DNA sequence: TGTGCCAGCAGCCCGGACAGGGATGGGGAGCAGTACTTC. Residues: CASSPDRDGEQYF. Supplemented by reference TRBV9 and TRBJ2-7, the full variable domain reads DSGVTQTPKHLITATGQRVTLRCSPRSGDLSVYWYQQSLDQGLQFLIQYYNGEERAKGNILERFSAQQFPDLHSELNLSSLELGDSALYFCASSPDRDGEQYFGPGTRLTVT.

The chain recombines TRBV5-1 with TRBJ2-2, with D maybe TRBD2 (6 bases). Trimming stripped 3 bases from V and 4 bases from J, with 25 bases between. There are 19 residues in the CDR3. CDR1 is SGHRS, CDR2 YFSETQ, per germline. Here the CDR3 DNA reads TGCGCCAGCAGCTCACTACCTCGGGGGTCTTACGGTCTCACCGGGGAGCTGTTTTTT. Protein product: CASSSLPRGSYGLTGELFF.

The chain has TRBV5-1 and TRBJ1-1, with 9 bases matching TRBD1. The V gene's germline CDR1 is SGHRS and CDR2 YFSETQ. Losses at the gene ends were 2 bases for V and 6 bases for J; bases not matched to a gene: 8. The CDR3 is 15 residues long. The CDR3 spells CASSFTTGGRSEAFF. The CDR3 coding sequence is TGCGCCAGCAGCTTCACCACAGGGGGCCGGTCTGAAGCTTTCTTT.

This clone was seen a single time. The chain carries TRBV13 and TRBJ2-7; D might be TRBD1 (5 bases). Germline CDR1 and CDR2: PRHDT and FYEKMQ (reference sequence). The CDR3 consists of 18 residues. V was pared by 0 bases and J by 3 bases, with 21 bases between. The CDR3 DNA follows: TGTGCCAGCAGCTTAGGTTTTTTTGAGCAGGGTTTGAACTACGAGCAGTACTTC. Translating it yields CASSLGFFEQGLNYEQYF.

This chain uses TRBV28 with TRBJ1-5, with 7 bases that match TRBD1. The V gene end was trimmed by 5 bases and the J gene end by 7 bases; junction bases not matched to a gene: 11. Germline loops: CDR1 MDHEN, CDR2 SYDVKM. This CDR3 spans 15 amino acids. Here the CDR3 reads CASSQRGRAGQPQHF. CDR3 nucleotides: TGTGCCAGCAGTCAAAGGGGGCGGGCCGGACAGCCCCAGCATTTT.

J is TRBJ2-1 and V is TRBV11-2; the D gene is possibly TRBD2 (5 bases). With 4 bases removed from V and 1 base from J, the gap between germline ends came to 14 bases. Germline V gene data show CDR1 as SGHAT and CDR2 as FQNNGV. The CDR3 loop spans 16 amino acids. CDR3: CASSSIFSGSYNEQFF. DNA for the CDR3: TGTGCCAGCAGCTCTATTTTCAGCGGTTCCTACAATGAGCAGTTCTTC.

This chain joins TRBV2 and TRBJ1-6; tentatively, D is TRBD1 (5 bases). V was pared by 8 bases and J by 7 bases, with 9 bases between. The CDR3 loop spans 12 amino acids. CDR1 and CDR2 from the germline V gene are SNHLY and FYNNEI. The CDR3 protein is CASYRPNSPLHF. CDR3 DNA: TGTGCCAGCTACAGGCCAAATTCACCCCTCCACTTT.

The CDR3, as DNA: TGTGCCAGCAGCTACAGGGGACTAACTCGGGAGCAGTACTTC. Residues: CASSYRGLTREQYF. The chain carries TRBV6-5 and TRBJ2-7, with D perhaps given as TRBD1 or TRBD2 (7 bases each). Between the trimmed V and J ends, which lost 6 bases and 7 bases, there was a span of 19 bases. The CDR3 is 14 residues long. Germline CDR1 reads MNHEY; CDR2 reads SVGAGI.

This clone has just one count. The CDR3 DNA reads TGTGCCAGCAGCGTAGGGGACAGGGGGTGGTACGAGCAGTACTTC. Its protein is CASSVGDRGWYEQYF. This chain joins TRBV9 and TRBJ2-7; 11 bases match TRBD1. Germline V gives CDR1 SGDLS, CDR2 YYNGEE. The CDR3 consists of 15 residues. Trimming cost V 0 bases and J 4 bases; bases outside gene matches: 3.

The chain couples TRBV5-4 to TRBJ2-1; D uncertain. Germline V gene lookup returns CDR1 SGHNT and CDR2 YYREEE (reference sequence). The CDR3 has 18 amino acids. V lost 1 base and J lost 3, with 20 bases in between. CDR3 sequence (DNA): TGTGCCAGCAGCTTGCTCCCTACTCTAGTACCGGGCTACAATGAGCAGTTCTTC. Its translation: CASSLLPTLVPGYNEQFF.

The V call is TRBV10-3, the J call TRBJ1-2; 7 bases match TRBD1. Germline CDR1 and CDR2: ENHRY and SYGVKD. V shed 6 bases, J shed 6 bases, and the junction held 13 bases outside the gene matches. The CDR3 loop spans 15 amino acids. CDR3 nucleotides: TGTGCCATCAGACCGGGACAGATGACTATCGATGGCTACACCTTC. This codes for CAIRPGQMTIDGYTF.

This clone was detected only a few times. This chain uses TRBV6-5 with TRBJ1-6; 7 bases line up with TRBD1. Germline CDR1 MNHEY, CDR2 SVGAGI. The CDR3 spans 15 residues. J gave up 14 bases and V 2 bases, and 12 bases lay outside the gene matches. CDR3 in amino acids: CASSYGSKQGNTLHF. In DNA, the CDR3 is TGTGCCAGCAGTTACGGATCAAAACAGGGGAACACCCTCCACTTT.

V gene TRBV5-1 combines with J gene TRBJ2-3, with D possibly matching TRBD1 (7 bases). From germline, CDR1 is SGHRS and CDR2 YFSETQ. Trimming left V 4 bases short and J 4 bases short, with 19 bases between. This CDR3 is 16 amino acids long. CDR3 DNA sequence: TGCGCCAGCAGCGAGGGGGGACAGATCTCATCAGATACGCAGTATTTT. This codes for CASSEGGQISSDTQYF.

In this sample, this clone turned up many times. CDR3 bases: TGTGCCAGCAGTTTAGGCTCGACAGCAGCCGGGGAGCTGTTTTTT. Amino acid sequence: CASSLGSTAAGELFF. The chain recombines TRBV28 with TRBJ2-2, with D possibly TRBD1 on 5 matching bases. Trimming took 2 bases from V and 6 from J, leaving 13 bases between them. This CDR3 has 15 amino acids. CDR1 is MDHEN, CDR2 SYDVKM, per germline.

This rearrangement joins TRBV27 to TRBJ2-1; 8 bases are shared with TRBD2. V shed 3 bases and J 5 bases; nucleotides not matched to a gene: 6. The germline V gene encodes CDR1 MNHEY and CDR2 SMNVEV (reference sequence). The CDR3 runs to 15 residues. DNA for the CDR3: TGTGCCAGCAGTTTGAAGCGGGGGAGTGACAATGAGCAGTTCTTC. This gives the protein CASSLKRGSDNEQFF.

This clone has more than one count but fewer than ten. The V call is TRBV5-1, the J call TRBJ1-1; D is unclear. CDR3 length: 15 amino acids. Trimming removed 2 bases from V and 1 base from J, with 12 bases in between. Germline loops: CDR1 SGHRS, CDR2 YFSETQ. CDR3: CASSFEGGRNTEAFF. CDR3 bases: TGCGCCAGCAGCTTTGAAGGAGGACGGAACACTGAAGCTTTCTTT.

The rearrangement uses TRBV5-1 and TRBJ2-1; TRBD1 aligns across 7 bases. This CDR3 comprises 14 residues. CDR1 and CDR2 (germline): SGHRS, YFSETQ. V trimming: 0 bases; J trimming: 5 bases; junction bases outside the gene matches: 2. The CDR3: CASSLDRGNNEQFF. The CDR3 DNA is TGCGCCAGCAGCTTGGACAGGGGAAACAATGAGCAGTTCTTC. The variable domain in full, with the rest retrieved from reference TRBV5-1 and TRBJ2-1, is KAGVTQTPRYLIKTRGQQVTLSCSPISGHRSVSWYQQTPGQGLQFLFEYFSETQRNKGNFPGRFSGRQFSNSRSEMNVSTLELGDSALYLCASSLDRGNNEQFFGPGTRLTVL.

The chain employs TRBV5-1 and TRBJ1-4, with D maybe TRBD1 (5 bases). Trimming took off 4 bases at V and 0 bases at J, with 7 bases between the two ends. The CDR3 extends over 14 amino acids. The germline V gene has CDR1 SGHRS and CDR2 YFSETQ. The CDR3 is CASSQGTTNEKLFF. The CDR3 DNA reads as TGCGCCAGCAGCCAGGGAACAACTAATGAAAAACTGTTTTTT.

The CDR3 sequence is CSVDQGEKLFF. The CDR3 DNA reads as TGCAGCGTTGACCAGGGGGAAAAACTGTTTTTT. This chain links TRBV29-1 with TRBJ1-4, with a tentative D call TRBD1 (6 bases). This CDR3 contains 11 residues. Germline values: CDR1 SQVTM, CDR2 ANQGSEA. Trimming shortened V by 3 bases and J by 8 bases, and 7 bases separated the two germline ends.

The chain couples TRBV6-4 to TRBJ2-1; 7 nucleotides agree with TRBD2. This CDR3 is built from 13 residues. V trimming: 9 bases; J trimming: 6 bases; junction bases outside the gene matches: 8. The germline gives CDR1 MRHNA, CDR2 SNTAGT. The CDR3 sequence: CARTGTTFNEQFF. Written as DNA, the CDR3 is TGTGCCAGGACCGGGACTACCTTCAATGAGCAGTTCTTC.